One sample yielded the 3 T cell receptor beta chains listed below, sequenced in a study of identical twins. TCRdb re-called the 5' RACE reads through MiXCR, storing one row per CDR3 protein. The sample shows hundreds of thousands of distinct CDR3 sequences, approximately 9% of them seen only once. These sequences were also reported in another study, on yellow fever vaccine responses in identical twins.

The specimen sequenced was PBMCs. Receptors originate from a woman in her late teens or twenties in good health.

The J gene is TRBJ2-7, the V gene TRBV5-1, with D unresolved. CDR3 size: 12 residues. Germline V lookup: CDR1 SGHRS, CDR2 YFSETQ. The germline V and J ends were trimmed by 4 bases and 4 bases, with 9 bases remaining between them. The CDR3, as DNA: TGCGCCAGCAGCCCCTCGATGTACGAGCAGTACTTC. It specifies CASSPSMYEQYF.

This clonotype was observed many times. The chain is built from TRBV6-2 or TRBV6-3 and TRBJ2-1; TRBD1 aligns across 8 bases. V lost 2 bases, J lost 4 bases, and 10 bases stayed unmatched. The germline V gene has CDR1 MNHEY and CDR2 SVGEGT. The CDR3 is made up of 17 amino acids. Here the CDR3 reads CASSYPPFRQGYNEQFF. CDR3 coding DNA: TGTGCCAGCAGTTACCCCCCCTTTCGACAGGGGTACAATGAGCAGTTCTTC.

This clonotype occurred a few times. This chain links TRBV30 with TRBJ2-7; 9 nucleotides align to TRBD1. With V trimmed by 4 bases and J by 4 bases, 11 bases remained unmatched. The CDR3 covers 15 residues. The germline V gene has CDR1 GTSNPN and CDR2 SVGIG (reference sequence). The CDR3 bases are TGTGCCTGGAAGGCGGGTGCGGGACAGGGATACGAGCAGTACTTC. It is translated as CAWKAGAGQGYEQYF.